This T cell receptor (beta chain) stems from a study of blood T cells in healthy people across ages. Findings and limits, study-wide: Underestimates were what the diversity estimates from one million T cells were considered to be.

The authors ran a second PCR of about 6 to 11 cycles using a sample-barcoded 5' primer and a J-beta primer mix. TCRdb re-analysed the 5' RACE reads in MiXCR, keeping a single row per CDR3 protein. The sample lists roughly 1.5 million distinct CDR3 sequences, roughly 43% occurring once. Germline lookup yields CDR1 DFQATT and CDR2 SNEGSKA (reference sequence). The CDR3 extends over 12 amino acids. V was pared by 3 bases and J by 1 base, with 7 bases between. This clonotype was seen ten or more times. Its specificity is unknown. The sequencing sample was made of blood. The chain carries TRBV20-1 and TRBJ2-7; no clear D gene. This TCR was sampled from a woman between 18 and 30 years old in good health. The CDR3 coding sequence is TGCAGTGCTAGGATACAGTCCTACGAGCAGTACTTC. This codes for CSARIQSYEQYF.